The clone carrying this T cell receptor beta chain was observed at least ten times. Its matching antigen is unknown. TCRdb re-derived calls from the 5' RACE reads in MiXCR, one entry per CDR3 protein. The sample lists fewer than 400,000 distinct CDR3 sequences; 10% to 15% were seen once. This entry is derived from a study of T-cell memory formation after mild COVID-19. V was clipped by 4 bases and J by 0 bases, with 7 bases between them. This CDR3 spans 14 amino acids. CDR1 SGHAT and CDR2 FQDESV come from the germline V gene (reference sequence). General study results and limits: Shrinking CD4+ clones resided mostly in CM and EM, and CD8+ ones in EMRA.

This receptor was identified in a man aged 18 to 29 who had mild COVID-19 (a few samples of this study predate the infection). Cell type and time point are not known. Sequenced input: PBMCs or a T cell subset sorted from them (not recorded which). The chain carries TRBV11-1 and TRBJ2-4; possibly TRBD2 for D (5 bases). CDR3 sequence: CASSSGIAKNIQYF. CDR3 nucleotide sequence: TGTGCCAGCAGCTCGGGGATAGCCAAAAACATTCAGTACTTC. Supplemented by reference TRBV11-1 and TRBJ2-4, the full variable domain reads EAEVAQSPRYKITEKSQAVAFWCDPISGHATLYWYRQILGQGPELLVQFQDESVVDDSQLPKDRFSAERLKGVDSTLKIQPAELGDSAMYLCASSSGIAKNIQYFGAGTRLSVL.